The T cell receptor beta chain described here comes from a study of blood T cell repertoires in COVID-19. Data came from immunoSEQ multiplex PCR; TCRdb stores just in-frame clones and leaves some out. The table records around 130,000 clones, around 89% of them present only once. The germline gives CDR1 SGHTA, CDR2 FQGNSA. CDR3 length: 11 residues. Trimming pared 2 bases from V and 7 bases from J, leaving 6 bases between. J is TRBJ2-7 and V is TRBV7-2, with no clear D. Sequenced sample: peripheral blood. This receptor was identified in a man aged 45-65 years with active or convalescent COVID-19. The DNA for the CDR3 is TGTGCCAGCAGCTTATTCGGGGAGCAGTACTTC. Its protein product is CASSLFGEQYF.